This TCR beta chain was sequenced for a study of cytomegalovirus exposure and HLA in healthy donors. This CDR3 comprises 15 residues. CDR1 and CDR2 (germline): LNHDA, SQIVND (reference sequence). Trimming removed 3 bases from V and 7 bases from J, with 15 bases in between. Amplification used 60 Vbeta primers and 13 Jbeta primers. The protocol was immunoSEQ multiplex PCR, while the TCRdb copy is restricted to in-frame clones and leaves out a portion. Among some 220,000 clones listed, 78% were seen once. Specimen: PBMCs. The V gene is TRBV19, the J gene TRBJ1-4; D not resolved. This TCR was sampled from a boy between 5 and 17 years old in good health and CMV-seronegative. CDR3 sequence: CASSIHPGEGEKLFF. CDR3 DNA: TGTGCCAGTAGTATCCACCCCGGAGAAGGTGAAAAACTGTTTTTT. Together with reference TRBV19 and TRBJ1-4, the CDR3 gives the full variable domain: DGGITQSPKYLFRKEGQNVTLSCEQNLNHDAMYWYRQDPGQGLRLIYYSQIVNDFQKGDIAEGYSVSREKKESFPLTVTSAQKNPTAFYLCASSIHPGEGEKLFFGSGTQLSVL.